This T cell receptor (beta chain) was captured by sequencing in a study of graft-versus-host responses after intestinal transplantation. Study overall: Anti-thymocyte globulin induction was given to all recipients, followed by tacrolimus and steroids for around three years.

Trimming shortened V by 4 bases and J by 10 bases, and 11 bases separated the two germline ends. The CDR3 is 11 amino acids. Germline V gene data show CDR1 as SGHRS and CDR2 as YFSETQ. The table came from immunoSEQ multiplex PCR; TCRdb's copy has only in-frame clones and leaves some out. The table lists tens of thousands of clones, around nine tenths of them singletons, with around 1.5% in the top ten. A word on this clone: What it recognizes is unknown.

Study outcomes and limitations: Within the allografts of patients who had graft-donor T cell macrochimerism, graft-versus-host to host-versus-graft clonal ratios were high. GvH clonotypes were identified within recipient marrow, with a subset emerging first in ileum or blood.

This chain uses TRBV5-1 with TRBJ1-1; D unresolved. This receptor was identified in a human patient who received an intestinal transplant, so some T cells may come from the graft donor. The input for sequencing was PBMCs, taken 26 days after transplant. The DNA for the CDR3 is TGCGCCAGCAGCATCTCGGGTCTAGCTTTCTTT. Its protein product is CASSISGLAFF.